This T cell receptor beta chain is drawn from a study of cytomegalovirus exposure and HLA in healthy donors. Study-level information: Genotyping of nearly 400 donors showed that approximately 83% belonged to the Caucasian-associated ancestry cluster.

Study-wide points: For TCR beta chains, V- and J-gene trimming was later linked to a missense DCLRE1C variant.

V lost 6 bases, J lost 4 bases, and 22 bases lay in between. There are 16 residues in the CDR3. The germline V gene encodes CDR1 MDHEN and CDR2 SYDVKM. A note on this clone: What it recognizes is unknown.

The PCR had 60 Vbeta and 13 Jbeta primers. The method was immunoSEQ multiplex PCR; TCRdb's version includes in-frame clones alone and lacks a portion of them. The data show over 150,000 clones, approximately 80% seen once. The sequence derives from a man aged 50 to 59 in good health and CMV-seropositive. This chain connects TRBV28 to TRBJ2-7; a weak D match, TRBD1 (6 bases). Sequences were obtained from PBMCs. The CDR3 nucleotides are TGTGCCAGCAGCAGAGCGGACAGTCCTTTTTCGTACGAGCAGTACTTC. It codes for CASSRADSPFSYEQYF.